The 29 T cell receptor beta chains listed next were all sequenced from one sample in a study of a mutant IDH1 vaccine in newly diagnosed glioma (dated by TCRdb to the early 2020s). Which antigens these TCRs recognize remains unknown. The sample's time point label, decoded: week 5, during vaccination. A 20-mer mutant IDH1 peptide at 300 micrograms in Montanide made up each vaccine dose, which was injected subcutaneously together with topical imiquimod. Libraries were built with the immunoSEQ multiplex PCR assay. This is the immuneACCESS table as TCRdb keeps it, with only in-frame sequences that have V and J called. A part of the clones is gone; compared with another copy, unresolved V genes explain less than half, and the rest is unexplained. Across this sample there are 52,000 or so clones, with 82% seen only once. The ten largest clones capture approximately 3.1% of the sample. The material sequenced was PBMCs, taken from a glioma patient whose treatment included an IDH1 peptide vaccine. The receptors derive from a woman younger than 30 with glioma. Some clones in this sample may be carry-over from other donors' samples.

This rearrangement joins TRBV5-6 to TRBJ1-5; no definite D call. The CDR3 is 15 amino acids. CDR1 and CDR2 (germline): SGHDT, YYEEEE. The V end lost 4 bases, the J end lost 0 bases, and 11 bases lay between the germline ends. The CDR3 sequence is CASSVGLYSNQPQHF. The CDR3 DNA follows: TGTGCCAGCAGCGTCGGACTTTATAGCAATCAGCCCCAGCATTTT.

The chain is built from TRBV7-9 and TRBJ1-1; the D is unclear. Germline V CDR1 and CDR2: SEHNR, FQNEAQ (reference sequence). The ends were cut back, 1 base at V and 8 bases at J, with 8 bases in the middle. CDR3 length: 12 amino acids. The CDR3 is CASSLGTGEAFF. The DNA of the CDR3 is TGTGCCAGCAGCTTAGGGACTGGGGAAGCTTTCTTT.

The J gene is TRBJ2-3, the V gene TRBV27; no definite D call. Trimming pared 7 bases from V and 0 bases from J, leaving 8 bases between. There are 13 residues in the CDR3. Looked up from germline, CDR1 is MNHEY and CDR2 is SMNVEV (reference sequence). Here the CDR3 DNA reads TGTGCCAGCACCCCGCATAGCACAGATACGCAGTATTTT. Translating gives CASTPHSTDTQYF.

The V and J genes are TRBV4-2 and TRBJ1-2; no reliable D call. Germline V gene sequence: CDR1 LGHNA, CDR2 YNFKEQ. The CDR3 has 17 amino acids. The ends were cut back, 0 bases at V and 7 bases at J, with 21 bases in the middle. The CDR3 sequence: CASSQEVGGPRGLGYTF. CDR3 DNA sequence: TGTGCCAGCAGCCAAGAAGTAGGCGGGCCGCGGGGTCTTGGCTACACCTTC.

The rearrangement uses TRBV28 and TRBJ2-3; no clear D gene. V lost 7 bases to trimming and J lost 5 bases, with 16 bases between them. Germline CDR1 is MDHEN and CDR2 is SYDVKM. The CDR3 covers 14 residues. CDR3 sequence (DNA): TGTGCCAGCACCTCCGAGTACCAGCGAGATACGCAGTATTTT. Translating it yields CASTSEYQRDTQYF.

In its sample, this clone was seen a few times. The chain is built from TRBV5-1 and TRBJ1-1, with D possibly TRBD1 on 5 matching bases. Germline-derived CDR1 and CDR2 are SGHRS and YFSETQ. Deletions cut 4 bases from V and 8 bases from J, with 9 bases between. The CDR3 consists of 11 residues. The CDR3 DNA reads TGCGCCAGCAGCAACAGACAGGAAGCTTTCTTT. This gives the protein CASSNRQEAFF.

The rearrangement links TRBV4-1 to TRBJ2-7; maybe TRBD1 (6 bases). V was shortened by 4 bases and J by 2 bases, with 15 bases between the two germline ends. CDR3 length equals 15 residues. The germline V gene encodes CDR1 MGHRA and CDR2 YSYEKL. CDR3 region: CASSRANREPYEQYF. The CDR3 DNA is TGCGCCAGCAGCCGAGCAAACAGGGAACCCTACGAGCAGTACTTC.

CDR3 in amino acids: CASTTGIQETQYF. CDR3 in DNA: TGTGCCAGCACGACAGGGATACAAGAGACCCAGTACTTC. The gene calls are TRBV13 and TRBJ2-5, with 7 nucleotides matching TRBD1. The CDR3 has 13 residues. J lost 2 bases, V lost 7 bases, and 4 bases had no gene match. Per the germline V gene, CDR1 is PRHDT and CDR2 is FYEKMQ (reference sequence).

The chain employs TRBV5-6 and TRBJ1-4; D gene unclear. Trimming left V 1 base short and J 4 bases short, with 8 bases between. The CDR3 has 14 amino acids. Germline-derived CDR1 and CDR2 are SGHDT and YYEEEE. CDR3 sequence reads: CASSLWSYNEKLFF. Here the CDR3 DNA reads TGTGCCAGCAGCTTGTGGAGCTATAATGAAAAACTGTTTTTT.

On this clone itself: The junction shows a germline mismatch at one end, possibly a read error. This chain links TRBV6-5 with TRBJ2-1; 7 bases line up with TRBD1. The CDR3 loop spans 15 amino acids. Per the germline V gene, CDR1 is MNHEY and CDR2 is SVGAGI. CDR3 nucleotide sequence: TGTGCCAGCAGTTCCTGGGACAGCTCCCACAATGAGCAGTTCTTC. As protein: CASSSWDSSHNEQFF.

This rearrangement joins TRBV5-1 to TRBJ2-5; weak D call: TRBD1 (6 bases). Trimming took 5 bases from V and 5 from J, leaving 13 bases between them. Germline CDR1 is SGHRS and CDR2 is YFSETQ. The CDR3 sequence is 13 residues long. The CDR3 reads CASRRGIGETQYF. The CDR3 nucleotides read TGCGCCAGCAGGAGGGGGATTGGGGAGACCCAGTACTTC. Filled out from reference TRBV5-1 and TRBJ2-5, the complete variable domain reads KAGVTQTPRYLIKTRGQQVTLSCSPISGHRSVSWYQQTPGQGLQFLFEYFSETQRNKGNFPGRFSGRQFSNSRSEMNVSTLELGDSALYLCASRRGIGETQYFGPGTRLLVL.

V is TRBV19 and J is TRBJ1-2, with 8 bases aligning to TRBD1. J gave up 4 bases and V 10 bases, and 5 bases lay outside the gene matches. The length of the CDR3 is 12 residues. Per germline, CDR1 LNHDA and CDR2 SQIVND (reference sequence). The CDR3 spells CATRTGIYGYTF. The CDR3 nucleotides are TGTGCCACTAGGACAGGGATCTATGGCTACACCTTC.

V gene TRBV19 combines with J gene TRBJ2-7; 10 bases are a match to TRBD2. This CDR3 is built from 18 residues. CDR1 is LNHDA and CDR2 is SQIVND in the germline V gene (reference sequence). V lost 5 bases and J lost 3; bases outside the gene matches: 16. The CDR3 sequence: CASSRVWASGSSGYEQYF. The CDR3 DNA reads as TGTGCCAGTAGTCGGGTCTGGGCTAGCGGGAGCTCGGGCTACGAGCAGTACTTC. Using reference TRBV19 and TRBJ2-7 for the parts outside the CDR3, the full variable domain is DGGITQSPKYLFRKEGQNVTLSCEQNLNHDAMYWYRQDPGQGLRLIYYSQIVNDFQKGDIAEGYSVSREKKESFPLTVTSAQKNPTAFYLCASSRVWASGSSGYEQYFGPGTRLTVT.

The chain recombines TRBV4-2 with TRBJ2-2; no definite D call. Germline CDR1 is LGHNA and CDR2 is YNFKEQ. The V and J ends lost 3 bases and 6 bases respectively, with 8 bases between them. The CDR3 totals 13 residues. CDR3: CASSQTQAGELFF. As DNA, the CDR3 is TGTGCCAGCAGCCAGACCCAGGCCGGGGAGCTGTTTTTT.

V gene TRBV25-1 combines with J gene TRBJ1-2; 7 nucleotides agree with TRBD1. The CDR3 loop spans 14 amino acids. Germline trimming cut 8 bases from V and 1 base from J; bases unmatched to any gene: 7. Germline V lookup: CDR1 MGHDK, CDR2 SYGVNS. In DNA, the CDR3 is TGTGCCAGCTCACCAGGGGGTGGTAACTATGGCTACACCTTC. It is translated as CASSPGGGNYGYTF.

The chain is built from TRBV7-9 and TRBJ2-5; 8 bases map to TRBD2. With V trimmed by 3 bases and J by 2 bases, 2 bases remained unmatched. CDR1 is SEHNR, CDR2 FQNEAQ, per germline (reference sequence). The CDR3 has 14 residues. The CDR3 coding sequence is TGTGCCAGCAGCTTGCGACTAGCGCAAGAGACCCAGTACTTC. It yields the protein CASSLRLAQETQYF.

The chain employs TRBV10-3 and TRBJ2-7, with D perhaps matching TRBD1 (5 bases). V shed 2 bases and J shed 2 bases, with 13 bases lying between them. CDR1 and CDR2 from the germline V gene are ENHRY and SYGVKD. This CDR3 has 15 amino acids. CDR3 nucleotides: TGTGCCATCAGTGAGGACCTCAGGACAACCTACGAGCAGTACTTC. It yields the protein CAISEDLRTTYEQYF.

Only one count was recorded for this clone. The rearrangement uses TRBV6-4 and TRBJ2-6, with TRBD1 identical over 8 bases. Germline V gene sequence: CDR1 MRHNA, CDR2 SNTAGT. The CDR3 runs 16 residues. Trimming took 4 bases from V and 3 from J; bases not matched to a gene: 5. CDR3 amino acids: CASSGAGGSGANVLTF. CDR3 sequence (DNA): TGTGCCAGCAGTGGGGCAGGGGGCAGTGGGGCCAACGTCCTGACTTTC.

The chain carries TRBV5-4 and TRBJ2-7; D is unresolved. Germline-derived CDR1 and CDR2 are SGHNT and YYREEE (reference sequence). CDR3 size: 13 residues. The ends were cut back, 2 bases at V and 3 bases at J, with 9 bases in the middle. The CDR3 loop is CASSLPQVYEQYF. The CDR3 DNA sequence: TGTGCCAGCAGCTTACCTCAGGTCTACGAGCAGTACTTC.

This clone was detected a few times. The chain links TRBV7-9 to TRBJ1-1; 8 nucleotides align to TRBD1. V lost 3 bases and J lost 7; bases outside the gene matches: 4. The germline V gene encodes CDR1 SEHNR and CDR2 FQNEAQ (reference sequence). The CDR3 consists of 13 residues. CDR3 in amino acids: CASSFRDRLEAFF. The CDR3 DNA reads TGTGCCAGCAGCTTCCGGGACAGGCTTGAAGCTTTCTTT.

This clone was seen just once. This chain uses TRBV29-1 with TRBJ2-1; 8 nucleotides agree with TRBD1. The CDR3 spans 11 residues. J was trimmed by 15 bases and V by 7 bases; bases with no gene match: 11. Germline assignment: CDR1 SQVTM and CDR2 ANQGSEA. The CDR3 DNA reads TGCAGCGCCCGCCAGGGGGCTCAGGGGTTCTTC. This encodes CSARQGAQGFF.

V gene TRBV30 combines with J gene TRBJ2-5, with unresolved D. Trimming took off 3 bases at V and 7 bases at J, with 12 bases between the two ends. Germline V lookup: CDR1 GTSNPN, CDR2 SVGIG (reference sequence). The CDR3 extends over 12 amino acids. The CDR3: CAWSRTPPTQYF. The CDR3, as DNA: TGTGCCTGGAGCCGTACGCCCCCGACCCAGTACTTC. Full variable domain (remainder filled in from reference TRBV30 and TRBJ2-5): SQTIHQWPATLVQPVGSPLSLECTVEGTSNPNLYWYRQAAGRGLQLLFYSVGIGQISSEVPQNLSASRPQDRQFILSSKKLLLSDSGFYLCAWSRTPPTQYFGPGTRLLVL.

This clone was counted a single time. The chain recombines TRBV25-1 with TRBJ2-1; a weak D match, TRBD2 (7 bases). The length of the CDR3 is 16 residues. CDR1 and CDR2 from the germline V gene are MGHDK and SYGVNS. V gave up 1 base and J gave up 1 base, with 11 bases separating them. CDR3 region: CASSEWGGGSYNEQFF. The CDR3 DNA follows: TGTGCCAGCAGTGAATGGGGAGGGGGGTCCTACAATGAGCAGTTCTTC.

This clone has only one observation. The chain combines TRBV30 with TRBJ2-1; 9 bases map to TRBD1. Germline-derived CDR1 and CDR2 are GTSNPN and SVGIG (reference sequence). The CDR3 spans 14 residues. After removal of 7 bases from V and 3 bases from J, the junction contained 7 bases not matched to a gene. CDR3 DNA sequence: TGTGCCTCTTACCGGGACAGGGTCTACAATGAGCAGTTCTTC. It codes for CASYRDRVYNEQFF.

The chain uses TRBV9 and TRBJ1-3; no reliable D call. V was cut by 3 bases and J by 0 bases, with 16 bases left in between. This CDR3 is built from 17 residues. Germline V gene sequence: CDR1 SGDLS, CDR2 YYNGEE. The CDR3 DNA is TGTGCCAGCAGCGATGGGCCCCCTGAAAACTCTGGAAACACCATATATTTT. It specifies CASSDGPPENSGNTIYF.

The chain recombines TRBV6-6 with TRBJ2-5; D might be TRBD2 (6 bases). The J call may be in error: the DNA end matches TRBJ2-7 better. Germline V gene lookup returns CDR1 MNHNY and CDR2 SVGAGI (reference sequence). There are 14 residues in the CDR3. The CDR3 DNA is TGTGCCAGCATCTCCGCGGGGCCTTCCTACGAGCAGTACTTC. Amino acid sequence: CASISAGPSYEQYF.

The chain joins TRBV11-3 to TRBJ2-5; 8 bases are shared with TRBD2. Per the germline V gene, CDR1 is SGHNT and CDR2 is YENEEA. V shed 1 base, J shed 4 bases, and the junction held 5 bases outside the gene matches. This CDR3 contains 15 residues. CDR3 region: CASSLAGGRGETQYF. The DNA for the CDR3 is TGTGCCAGCAGCTTAGCGGGAGGGCGGGGAGAGACCCAGTACTTC.

The CDR3 here is CASSGLENTEAFF. DNA for the CDR3: TGTGCCAGCAGCGGATTAGAGAACACTGAAGCTTTCTTT. The chain uses TRBV6-1 and TRBJ1-1; unclear D gene. Trimming pared 6 bases from V and 1 base from J, leaving 9 bases between. CDR1 is MNHNS and CDR2 is SASEGT in the germline V gene. This CDR3 contains 13 residues.

V usage is TRBV6-1 and J usage is TRBJ1-1; no firm D call. The CDR3 runs to 14 residues. Trimming cost V 6 bases and J 1 base, with 12 bases left between them. Per the germline V gene, CDR1 is MNHNS and CDR2 is SASEGT. The CDR3 reads CASRGWSANTEAFF. The DNA for the CDR3 is TGTGCCAGCAGGGGGTGGTCAGCGAACACTGAAGCTTTCTTT.